This TCR beta chain is from a study of naive and memory T cell subsets. Study-level points and caveats: Especially in CD8 cells, naive repertoires contained a few larger clonotypes, possibly CD45RA-re-expressing memory cells. In CD4 and CD8 cells, diversity dropped from naive through EMRA. Naive and memory repertoire findings lacked a ground truth for validation.

Germline values: CDR1 KGHDR, CDR2 SFDVKD. The ends lost 6 bases at V and 1 base at J; junction bases unmatched: 19. The CDR3 sequence is 21 residues long. An equimolar mix of two oligonucleotides served as the beta constant-region primer for TRBC1 and TRBC2. The ligated cDNA underwent four PCR rounds using SP2 and nested alpha and beta constant-region primers. Ligation attached a single-stranded oligonucleotide with a 12-nucleotide UMI and the SP2 primer to the cDNA 3' end. TCRdb used MiXCR to reprocess the UMI-ligation and nested PCR reads, holding one entry per CDR3 protein. The table records over 80,000 distinct CDR3 sequences, roughly 10% of them present only once. This clonotype was counted ten times or more. Antigen: not known.

The V and J genes are TRBV24-1 and TRBJ2-2; 10 nucleotides agree with TRBD1. Sequenced: naive CD4+ T cells from blood. The receptor was isolated from a human donor in good health. The DNA for the CDR3 is TGTGCCACCAGTCGACCCCTGACAGGGGGCAGCAGCGGGGAGAACACCGGGGAGCTGTTTTTT. It is translated as CATSRPLTGGSSGENTGELFF.